This passage covers 17 T cell receptor beta chains from one sample sequenced in a study of OX40 agonist ivuxolimab in advanced cancers. The repertoire was sequenced with immunoSEQ multiplex PCR; TCRdb's copy has only in-frame clones and lacks some. Found here are some 150,000 clones, approximately 94% of them singletons; the top ten hold 0.9% to 1.2%. The sequenced sample was CD4+ or CD8+ T cells sorted from blood, obtained in a trial of the OX40 agonist ivuxolimab. The receptors shown here come from an adult with an advanced solid tumor such as melanoma, head and neck, liver or kidney cancer.

This clone was observed a single time. The chain joins TRBV19 to TRBJ2-3; no firm D call. The ends were cut back, 0 bases at V and 4 bases at J, with 8 bases in the middle. The V gene's germline CDR1 is LNHDA and CDR2 SQIVND (reference sequence). This CDR3 has 14 residues. CDR3 nucleotide sequence: TGTGCCAGTAGTATAGAGTCGCCTCCAGATACGCAGTATTTT. Protein sequence: CASSIESPPDTQYF.

This chain connects TRBV11-3 to TRBJ1-1; tentative D call: TRBD1 (5 bases). The germline V gene has CDR1 SGHNT and CDR2 YENEEA. Trimming took off 5 bases at V and 3 bases at J, with 13 bases between the two ends. CDR3 length: 14 amino acids. Written as DNA, the CDR3 is TGTGCCAGCAGCCAGTTCACGGGGGACACTGAAGCTTTCTTT. It is translated as CASSQFTGDTEAFF.

The chain has TRBV9 and TRBJ2-2, with 16 bases fitting TRBD2. The germline CDR1 and CDR2 sequences are SGDLS and YYNGEE. The J segment lost 4 bases and the V segment lost 4 bases, leaving 7 bases of the junction unmatched. This CDR3 spans 18 amino acids. The CDR3 sequence is CASSSGTSGGAATGELFF. CDR3 in DNA: TGTGCCAGCAGCTCTGGGACTAGCGGGGGGGCCGCCACCGGGGAGCTGTTTTTT.

This clone was observed a handful of times. The chain couples TRBV9 to TRBJ2-2; 11 bases match TRBD1. V was pared by 0 bases and J by 6 bases, with 1 base of the junction left unmatched. CDR3 length equals 15 residues. CDR1 is SGDLS and CDR2 is YYNGEE in the germline V gene. Written as DNA, the CDR3 is TGTGCCAGCAGCGTAGGGGACAGGGGGGCCGGGGAGCTGTTTTTT. This gives the protein CASSVGDRGAGELFF.

CDR3 DNA: TGCGCCAGCAGCCAAGATCTAAAGGGGTTTAGCGGCTACACCTTC. Residues: CASSQDLKGFSGYTF. The chain carries TRBV4-3 and TRBJ1-2; a possible D gene is TRBD1 (5 bases). This CDR3 is 15 amino acids long. Germline V gene lookup returns CDR1 LGHNA and CDR2 YSLEER. Trimming stripped 0 bases from V and 8 bases from J, with 16 bases between.

The chain carries TRBV4-1 and TRBJ2-2, with D perhaps assigned TRBD1 or TRBD2 (5 bases each). This CDR3 has 14 residues. The germline V gene has CDR1 MGHRA and CDR2 YSYEKL. V lost 4 bases to trimming and J lost 6 bases, with 12 bases between them. In DNA form, the CDR3 reads TGCGCCAGCAGCCGTCCCGGGACCTCCGGGGAGCTGTTTTTT. It specifies CASSRPGTSGELFF.

The rearrangement links TRBV10-2 to TRBJ1-1; D unresolved. V shed 5 bases and J shed 1 base, with 8 bases lying between them. The CDR3 spans 13 residues. From germline, CDR1 is WSHSY and CDR2 SAAADI. The CDR3: CASSRQENTEAFF. DNA for the CDR3: TGCGCCAGCAGTAGGCAGGAGAACACTGAAGCTTTCTTT.

A few counts support this clone. J is TRBJ1-5 and V is TRBV5-3; D may be TRBD1 (6 bases). TRBV5-3 belongs to the ORF category, with a function that is uncertain. The CDR3 covers 19 residues. V dropped 7 bases and J dropped 0 bases, with 26 bases sitting between them. In DNA, the CDR3 is TGTGCCAGATGCTCCGGGGCCGCGGGGGGCGAGTATAGCAATCAGCCCCAGCATTTT. Translation: CARCSGAAGGEYSNQPQHF.

The V gene is TRBV9, the J gene TRBJ1-1, with D possibly TRBD1 on 5 matching bases. This CDR3 contains 12 residues. Germline CDR1 and CDR2: SGDLS and YYNGEE. The germline V and J ends were trimmed by 3 bases and 7 bases, with 10 bases remaining between them. Here the CDR3 DNA reads TGTGCCAGCAGCGCCGCCGGGGGTGAAGCTTTCTTT. Translated, it gives CASSAAGGEAFF.

The chain employs TRBV27 and TRBJ2-7; 8 bases line up with TRBD2. J gave up 7 bases and V 5 bases, and 10 bases lay outside the gene matches. The length of the CDR3 is 14 residues. Germline V lookup: CDR1 MNHEY, CDR2 SMNVEV (reference sequence). CDR3 region: CASSPSGGGREQYF. CDR3 DNA sequence: TGTGCCAGCAGTCCCTCCGGGGGGGGGCGGGAGCAGTACTTC.

Here the CDR3 reads CASSERDDAVLAGGYEQYF. The CDR3 bases are TGTGCCAGCAGTGAAAGGGATGACGCCGTACTAGCGGGAGGCTACGAGCAGTACTTC. The genes are TRBV6-1 and TRBJ2-7; 12 bases line up with TRBD2. V dropped 2 bases and J dropped 3; count of bases not matched to a gene: 14. The germline gives CDR1 MNHNS, CDR2 SASEGT. The CDR3 is 19 amino acids.

The J gene is TRBJ1-1, the V gene TRBV19; 7 bases are a match to TRBD1. The CDR3 extends over 15 amino acids. Germline CDR1 LNHDA, CDR2 SQIVND (reference sequence). Trimming cost V 4 bases and J 0 bases; bases outside gene matches: 5. As DNA, the CDR3 is TGTGCCAGTAGTACCAGACAGGGAGTGAACACTGAAGCTTTCTTT. This codes for CASSTRQGVNTEAFF. The whole variable domain, remainder taken from reference TRBV19 and TRBJ1-1, is DGGITQSPKYLFRKEGQNVTLSCEQNLNHDAMYWYRQDPGQGLRLIYYSQIVNDFQKGDIAEGYSVSREKKESFPLTVTSAQKNPTAFYLCASSTRQGVNTEAFFGQGTRLTVV.

V usage is TRBV18 and J usage is TRBJ2-7; TRBD2 is a possible D gene (5 bases). This CDR3 has 13 residues. V was pared by 2 bases and J by 2 bases, with 7 bases between. Germline V gives CDR1 KGHSH, CDR2 LQKENI. The CDR3 spells CASSPALAYEQYF. For the CDR3, the DNA is TGTGCCAGCTCACCAGCACTAGCCTACGAGCAGTACTTC. Full variable domain (remainder filled in from reference TRBV18 and TRBJ2-7): NAGVMQNPRHLVRRRGQEARLRCSPMKGHSHVYWYRQLPEEGLKFMVYLQKENIIDESGMPKERFSAEFPKEGPSILRIQQVVRGDSAAYFCASSPALAYEQYFGPGTRLTVT.

The chain links TRBV27 to TRBJ2-5, with 8 bases aligning to TRBD1. The germline V gene has CDR1 MNHEY and CDR2 SMNVEV (reference sequence). This CDR3 has 16 residues. After removal of 2 bases from V and 7 bases from J, the junction contained 12 bases not matched to a gene. The CDR3 loop is CASSLGSGQGYWTQYF. The CDR3 DNA reads TGTGCCAGCAGTTTAGGGTCCGGACAGGGCTATTGGACCCAGTACTTC.

J is TRBJ1-5 and V is TRBV2, with D possibly matching TRBD1 (6 bases). Per the germline V gene, CDR1 is SNHLY and CDR2 is FYNNEI. The CDR3 covers 15 residues. V lost 2 bases, J lost 2 bases, and 10 bases lay in between. CDR3 in amino acids: CASSERYRGNQPQHF. The CDR3, as DNA: TGTGCCAGCAGTGAACGGTACAGGGGCAATCAGCCCCAGCATTTT.

The chain carries TRBV28 and TRBJ2-3; either TRBD1 or TRBD2 may supply D (5 bases each). The germline CDR1 and CDR2 sequences are MDHEN and SYDVKM. There are 17 residues in the CDR3. Trimming left V 7 bases short and J 1 base short, with 21 bases between. The CDR3 loop is CASTPGWGVRGTDTQYF. CDR3 DNA: TGTGCCAGCACCCCCGGTTGGGGCGTGCGGGGCACAGATACGCAGTATTTT.

The chain has TRBV29-1 and TRBJ2-7; D is possibly TRBD2 (6 bases). Trimming cost V 7 bases and J 0 bases, with 13 bases left between them. The CDR3 runs 13 residues. CDR1 and CDR2 from the germline V gene are SQVTM and ANQGSEA. CDR3 bases: TGCAGCGCTAGCGAGGGCCCCTCCTACGAGCAGTACTTC. This encodes CSASEGPSYEQYF.